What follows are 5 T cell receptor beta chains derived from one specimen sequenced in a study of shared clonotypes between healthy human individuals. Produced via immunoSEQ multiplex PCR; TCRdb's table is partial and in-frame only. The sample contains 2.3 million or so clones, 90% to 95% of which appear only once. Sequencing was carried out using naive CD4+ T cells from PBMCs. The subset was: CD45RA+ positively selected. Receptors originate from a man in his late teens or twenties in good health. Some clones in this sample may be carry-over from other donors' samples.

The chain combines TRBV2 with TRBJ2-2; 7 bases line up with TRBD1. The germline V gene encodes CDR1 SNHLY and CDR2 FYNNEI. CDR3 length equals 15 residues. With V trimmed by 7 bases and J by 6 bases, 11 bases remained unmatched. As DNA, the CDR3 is TGTGCCAGCAAGGGTGGCAGGGGGTCCGCCGGGGAGCTGTTTTTT. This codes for CASKGGRGSAGELFF.

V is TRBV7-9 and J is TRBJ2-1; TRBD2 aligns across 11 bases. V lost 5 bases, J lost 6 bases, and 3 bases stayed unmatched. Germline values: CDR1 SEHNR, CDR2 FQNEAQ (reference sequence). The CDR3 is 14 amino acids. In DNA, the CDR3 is TGTGCCAGCAGCCAGGGACTAGCGGTCAATGAGCAGTTCTTC. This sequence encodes CASSQGLAVNEQFF.

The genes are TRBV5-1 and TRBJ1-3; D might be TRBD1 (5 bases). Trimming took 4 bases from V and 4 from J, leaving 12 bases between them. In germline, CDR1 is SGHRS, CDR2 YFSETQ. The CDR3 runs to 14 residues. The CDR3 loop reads CASSASGPGNTIYF. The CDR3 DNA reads TGCGCCAGCAGCGCCTCAGGGCCAGGAAACACCATATATTTT.

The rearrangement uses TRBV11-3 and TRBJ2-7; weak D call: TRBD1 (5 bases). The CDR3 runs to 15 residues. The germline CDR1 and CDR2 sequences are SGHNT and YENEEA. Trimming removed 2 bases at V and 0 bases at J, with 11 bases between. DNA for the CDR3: TGTGCCAGCAGCTTACGGCAGGGAAGCTCCTACGAGCAGTACTTC. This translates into CASSLRQGSSYEQYF.

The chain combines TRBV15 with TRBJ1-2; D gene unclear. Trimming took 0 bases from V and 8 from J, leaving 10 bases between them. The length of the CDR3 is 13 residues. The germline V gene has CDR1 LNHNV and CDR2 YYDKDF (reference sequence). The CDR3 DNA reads TGTGCCACCAGCAGAGATCGGGCTGGGGGCTACACCTTC. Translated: CATSRDRAGGYTF. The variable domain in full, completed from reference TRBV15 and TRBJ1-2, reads DAMVIQNPRYQVTQFGKPVTLSCSQTLNHNVMYWYQQKSSQAPKLLFHYYDKDFNNEADTPDNFQSRRPNTSFCFLDIRSPGLGDTAMYLCATSRDRAGGYTFGSGTRLTVV.